This entry lists 32 T cell receptor beta chains sequenced from one sample in a study of human T cells and chemical hapten exposure listed by TCRdb under 2021. The time point label, as the study defines it: patch test 2, 6 weeks after DPC sensitization. The meaning of the sample's treatment or condition label: therapeutic diphenylcyclopropenone sensitization with weekly scalp DPC. Library preparation was by RACE. TCRdb records NextSeq 500 as the sequencer. The public sequencing data were trimmed at Q25 with fastp and processed into clonotypes with MiXCR by TCRdb, which kept only in-frame beta chains. Identical CDR3 protein sequences are pooled into one entry, listed with their most common genes and DNA. Here the sample has roughly 150,000 distinct CDR3 sequences; around 11% occur a single time. Jointly, the top ten make up 1.4% of the sample. The material sequenced was whole blood, taken in connection with sensitization to the hapten diphenylcyclopropenone (DPC). Receptors were obtained from a woman aged 45-59 years with alopecia areata. Some clones in this sample may be carry-over from other donors' samples.

The table lists this clonotype with many counts. This chain joins TRBV19 and TRBJ1-2, with 8 bases that match TRBD1. The CDR3 totals 13 residues. After removal of 7 bases from V and 8 bases from J, the junction contained 9 bases not matched to a gene. Germline assignment: CDR1 LNHDA and CDR2 SQIVND (reference sequence). The CDR3 bases are TGTGCCAGTATTCCCCGGGACAGGAGCGGCTACACCTTC. This sequence encodes CASIPRDRSGYTF.

V and J are TRBV11-3 and TRBJ2-7; TRBD1 matches at 9 bases. The CDR3 extends over 16 amino acids. Germline loops: CDR1 SGHNT, CDR2 YENEEA. V shed 5 bases and J 7 bases; nucleotides not matched to a gene: 15. The chain's CDR3 is CASSPNGGTGTREQYF. CDR3 sequence (DNA): TGTGCCAGCAGCCCAAACGGTGGGACAGGGACTCGGGAGCAGTACTTC. The full variable domain, in which reference TRBV11-3 and TRBJ2-7 provide the parts outside the CDR3, is EAGVVQSPRYKIIEKKQPVAFWCNPISGHNTLYWYLQNLGQGPELLIRYENEEAVDDSQLPKDRFSAERLKGVDSTLKIQPAELGDSAVYLCASSPNGGTGTREQYFGPGTRLTVT.

This clonotype came up a few times. The V gene is TRBV12-3 or TRBV12-4, the J gene TRBJ2-5; 8 bases align to TRBD1. The CDR3 is 17 residues long. V lost 5 bases to trimming and J lost 0 bases; unmatched junction nucleotides: 11. The CDR3 nucleotides read TGTGCCAGCAGTCTCACAGGGACAGGTGTTAACCAAGAGACCCAGTACTTC. Its translation is CASSLTGTGVNQETQYF.

At least ten counts were recorded for this clonotype. Here the CDR3 DNA reads TGTGCCAGCAACACTCCGGGACTAACGGCAGATACGCAGTATTTT. Its translation: CASNTPGLTADTQYF. The V gene is TRBV6-1, the J gene TRBJ2-3; 7 bases match TRBD2. Germline V gene sequence: CDR1 MNHNS, CDR2 SASEGT. Unmatched junction bases numbered 11, after V lost 7 bases and J lost 4 bases. The CDR3 length is 15 residues.

With respect to this clonotype: One base away lies a much larger clone, so this may be a sequencing read error. The chain recombines TRBV9 with TRBJ2-4; 7 bases match TRBD1. The V gene's germline CDR1 is SGDLS and CDR2 YYNGEE. This CDR3 comprises 15 residues. The junction had 4 bases not matched to a gene; V was cut back by 3 bases and J by 1 base. In DNA form, the CDR3 reads TGTGCCAGCAGCGATCAGGGGGTGGCCAAAAACATTCAGTACTTC. Amino acids: CASSDQGVAKNIQYF.

This clonotype was detected ten times or more. The chain has TRBV11-2 and TRBJ1-1, with D possibly being TRBD1 (5 bases). The V gene lost 3 bases and the J gene lost 3 bases, with 11 bases spanning the gap. This CDR3 contains 14 residues. CDR1 is SGHAT, CDR2 FQNNGV, per germline. The CDR3 sequence: CASSFAGGDTEAFF. Written as DNA, the CDR3 is TGTGCCAGCAGCTTTGCTGGGGGGGACACTGAAGCTTTCTTT. Full variable domain (outside the CDR3, taken from reference TRBV11-2 and TRBJ1-1): EAGVAQSPRYKIIEKRQSVAFWCNPISGHATLYWYQQILGQGPKLLIQFQNNGVVDDSQLPKDRFSAERLKGVDSTLKIQPAKLEDSAVYLCASSFAGGDTEAFFGQGTRLTVV.

This clonotype was counted a few times. V usage is TRBV19 and J usage is TRBJ2-1, with 10 bases matching TRBD1. Losses at the gene ends were 1 base for V and 6 bases for J; bases not matched to a gene: 3. CDR3 length: 15 amino acids. CDR1 and CDR2 (germline): LNHDA, SQIVND (reference sequence). CDR3 residues: CASSIVGTGVNEQFF. As DNA, the CDR3 is TGTGCCAGTAGTATAGTGGGGACAGGGGTCAATGAGCAGTTCTTC.

In this sample, this clonotype turned up many times. This chain connects TRBV15 to TRBJ2-7, with D maybe TRBD1 (6 bases). Per the germline V gene, CDR1 is LNHNV and CDR2 is YYDKDF (reference sequence). V lost 5 bases and J 0 bases, leaving 14 bases between the germline ends. CDR3 size: 15 residues. CDR3 loop: CATSHSRQASYEQYF. The CDR3 DNA sequence: TGTGCCACCAGCCATTCACGACAGGCCTCCTACGAGCAGTACTTC.

There are many counts of this clonotype. This chain links TRBV5-1 with TRBJ2-5; D unresolved. The V gene lost 1 base and the J gene lost 2 bases, with 6 bases spanning the gap. This CDR3 is 13 amino acids long. Germline V CDR1 and CDR2: SGHRS, YFSETQ. CDR3 coding DNA: TGCGCCAGCAGCTTGAATTATCAAGAGACCCAGTACTTC. Encoded protein: CASSLNYQETQYF.

This clonotype was recorded many times. The chain carries TRBV7-6 and TRBJ2-1; TRBD2 matches at 7 bases. CDR1 and CDR2 (germline): SGHVS, FNYEAQ. V was clipped by 5 bases and J by 6 bases; unmatched bases: 4. This CDR3 contains 13 residues. CDR3 bases: TGTGCCAGCAGCCGCGGGAGAAGCAATGAGCAGTTCTTC. Its translation is CASSRGRSNEQFF.

The chain is built from TRBV9 and TRBJ2-7, with D unclear. Trimming pared 0 bases from V and 7 bases from J, leaving 8 bases between. The germline gives CDR1 SGDLS, CDR2 YYNGEE. This CDR3 is built from 12 residues. The CDR3: CASSVDVGEQYF. The CDR3 DNA reads TGTGCCAGCAGCGTAGACGTTGGGGAGCAGTACTTC.

In its sample, this clonotype was seen a few times. The V call is TRBV20-1, the J call TRBJ2-7, with 10 bases that match TRBD2. CDR1 and CDR2 (germline): DFQATT, SNEGSKA (reference sequence). The CDR3 covers 12 residues. J gave up 3 bases and V 6 bases, and 2 bases lay outside the gene matches. This chain's CDR3 is CSALAGGYEQYF. The CDR3 coding sequence is TGCAGTGCCTTAGCGGGGGGCTACGAGCAGTACTTC.

The V gene is TRBV14, the J gene TRBJ1-1; D is unresolved. Trimming removed 4 bases at V and 1 base at J, with 10 bases between. Germline CDR1 is SGHDN and CDR2 is FVKESK. The CDR3 has 14 amino acids. The CDR3: CASSRKWGNTEAFF. In DNA form, the CDR3 reads TGTGCCAGCAGCCGAAAATGGGGGAACACTGAAGCTTTCTTT.

This clonotype occurred many times. The chain employs TRBV2 and TRBJ1-1; D call uncertain. In germline, CDR1 is SNHLY, CDR2 FYNNEI. V was pared by 8 bases and J by 6 bases, with 19 bases between. CDR3 length equals 14 residues. CDR3 nucleotides: TGTGCCAGCGTTAAGAGCGGGAGTCGCGCTGAAGCTTTCTTT. This translates into CASVKSGSRAEAFF.

At least ten counts were recorded for this clonotype. V and J are TRBV6-6 and TRBJ2-1, with 11 nucleotides matching TRBD2. CDR3 length: 15 amino acids. CDR1 and CDR2 from the germline V gene are MNHNY and SVGAGI (reference sequence). Trimming took 7 bases from V and 4 from J; bases not matched to a gene: 6. CDR3 sequence reads: CASTHGTSGYNEQFF. CDR3 sequence (DNA): TGTGCCAGCACCCACGGGACTAGCGGTTACAATGAGCAGTTCTTC.

The table lists this clonotype with a few counts. The CDR3 loop is CASSYRLAGLRRQETQYF. CDR3 coding DNA: TGCGCCAGCAGCTACCGACTAGCGGGGCTGCGGAGACAAGAGACCCAGTACTTC. This chain joins TRBV5-1 and TRBJ2-5; 11 bases fit TRBD2. The germline CDR1 and CDR2 sequences are SGHRS and YFSETQ. V shed 3 bases, J shed 2 bases, and the junction held 12 bases outside the gene matches. The CDR3 has 18 amino acids.

This clonotype has a handful of counts. The rearrangement links TRBV7-3 to TRBJ2-3, with 7 bases lining up with TRBD2. The V gene end was trimmed by 2 bases and the J gene end by 1 base; junction bases not matched to a gene: 6. The CDR3 is 16 amino acids. The germline V gene encodes CDR1 SGHTA and CDR2 FQGTGA. DNA for the CDR3: TGTGCCAGCAGCTTAGGAACCAGCGGGGGCACAGATACGCAGTATTTT. It is translated as CASSLGTSGGTDTQYF.

There are a few counts of this clonotype. This sequence joins TRBV28 and TRBJ1-1; D perhaps matches TRBD1 (5 bases). The CDR3 is made up of 14 amino acids. Germline V gene lookup returns CDR1 MDHEN and CDR2 SYDVKM. Trimming removed 2 bases from V and 5 bases from J, with 12 bases in between. The CDR3 reads CASSLGGYGTEAFF. CDR3 bases: TGTGCCAGCAGTTTAGGGGGTTATGGGACTGAAGCTTTCTTT.

There are many counts of this clonotype. The J gene is TRBJ2-4, the V gene TRBV11-1; D is unclear. Trimming took off 6 bases at V and 1 base at J, with 16 bases between the two ends. Germline V gene sequence: CDR1 SGHAT, CDR2 FQDESV (reference sequence). The CDR3 extends over 16 amino acids. The CDR3 region is CASSPRTEQAKNIQYF. CDR3 coding DNA: TGTGCCAGCAGTCCCCGAACAGAGCAGGCCAAAAACATTCAGTACTTC.

Here the CDR3 reads CASSFRTSGSYNEQFF. The CDR3 bases are TGTGCCAGCAGCTTCAGGACTAGCGGGAGCTACAATGAGCAGTTCTTC. The chain couples TRBV7-6 to TRBJ2-1, with 13 bases that match TRBD2. V trimming: 3 bases; J trimming: 3 bases; junction bases outside the gene matches: 2. Per the germline V gene, CDR1 is SGHVS and CDR2 is FNYEAQ. This CDR3 comprises 16 residues.

This chain joins TRBV6-2 or TRBV6-3 and TRBJ2-1, with 10 nucleotides matching TRBD2. V was pared by 5 bases and J by 8 bases, with 18 bases of the junction left unmatched. The CDR3 spans 18 residues. Germline values: CDR1 MNHEY, CDR2 SVGEGT. The CDR3 is CASSPPPSGRALGHEQFF. CDR3 in DNA: TGTGCCAGCAGTCCCCCGCCCAGCGGGAGGGCCCTTGGACATGAGCAGTTCTTC.

J is TRBJ1-5 and V is TRBV18; the D is unclear. Germline V gene lookup returns CDR1 KGHSH and CDR2 LQKENI. This CDR3 spans 14 amino acids. V was shortened by 6 bases and J by 0 bases, with 9 bases between the two germline ends. The CDR3 DNA reads TGTGCCAGCTCGTGGGATCTTAGCAATCAGCCCCAGCATTTT. This sequence encodes CASSWDLSNQPQHF.

The V call is TRBV7-3, the J call TRBJ2-5; D ambiguous. CDR1 is SGHTA and CDR2 is FQGTGA in the germline V gene. The CDR3 extends over 13 amino acids. The V and J ends lost 5 bases and 7 bases respectively, with 14 bases between them. CDR3 region: CASSLEVRGTQYF. CDR3 DNA sequence: TGTGCCAGCAGCCTAGAGGTCCGAGGGACCCAGTACTTC.

This clonotype was seen ten or more times. The chain combines TRBV30 with TRBJ1-5; D gene unclear. Germline values: CDR1 GTSNPN, CDR2 SVGIG (reference sequence). The CDR3 is 16 amino acids. Deletions cut 0 bases from V and 2 bases from J, with 14 bases between. Here the CDR3 DNA reads TGTGCCTGGAGTGTACCCCAATGGGGAGGCAATCAGCCCCAGCATTTT. Its translation: CAWSVPQWGGNQPQHF.

The genes are TRBV28 and TRBJ2-2; D possibly corresponds to TRBD2 (6 bases). V was clipped by 6 bases and J by 8 bases, with 7 bases between them. This CDR3 contains 11 residues. The germline CDR1 and CDR2 sequences are MDHEN and SYDVKM. Written as DNA, the CDR3 is TGTGCCAGCAGGAGCGGGGGGGAGCTGTTTTTT. This encodes CASRSGGELFF.

This clonotype was seen only a few times. The chain carries TRBV7-2 and TRBJ1-2; 9 bases line up with TRBD1. Germline loops: CDR1 SGHTA, CDR2 FQGNSA. Losses at the gene ends were 5 bases for V and 7 bases for J; bases not matched to a gene: 5. The CDR3 has 13 amino acids. The chain's CDR3 is CASSRDREAGYTF. The CDR3 DNA sequence: TGTGCCAGCAGCCGGGACAGGGAGGCTGGCTACACCTTC.

This clonotype has more than one count but fewer than ten. CDR3 DNA sequence: TGTGCCAGCAGCCAAGAATGGGGAGGCACTGAAGCTTTCTTT. Its protein product is CASSQEWGGTEAFF. The chain employs TRBV14 and TRBJ1-1; D not resolved. Trimming took off 0 bases at V and 4 bases at J, with 9 bases between the two ends. Germline V gives CDR1 SGHDN, CDR2 FVKESK. There are 14 residues in the CDR3.

About this clonotype: A much larger clone differs by one base, so this may be a read error. The rearrangement joins TRBV28 to TRBJ2-7; weak D call: TRBD2 (5 bases). Germline V gives CDR1 MDHEN, CDR2 SYDVKM. CDR3 size: 20 residues. V was cut by 8 bases and J by 0 bases, with 32 bases left in between. The CDR3 DNA sequence: TGTGCCAGCTGCACCTTCCTTGTGGGCGATAGCGTCTACTACTCCTACGAGCAGTACTTC. Translated, it gives CASCTFLVGDSVYYSYEQYF.

This clonotype was observed a handful of times. CDR3 loop: CASSSQAGGPYEQYF. The CDR3 DNA is TGTGCCAGCAGCTCGCAAGCGGGAGGGCCCTACGAGCAGTACTTC. The chain recombines TRBV7-3 with TRBJ2-7; TRBD2 aligns across 10 bases. There are 15 residues in the CDR3. Germline V lookup: CDR1 SGHTA, CDR2 FQGTGA. The V and J ends lost 4 bases and 2 bases, in that order; junction bases with no gene match: 5.

The rearrangement uses TRBV5-1 and TRBJ2-1; D is unclear. Trimming took off 2 bases at V and 2 bases at J, with 2 bases between the two ends. Germline assignment: CDR1 SGHRS and CDR2 YFSETQ. The CDR3 length is 12 residues. The CDR3 DNA is TGCGCCAGCAGCTTACCCTACAATGAGCAGTTCTTC. It encodes CASSLPYNEQFF.

This clonotype was counted only a few times. CDR3 residues: CASSYDGVGAEAFF. DNA of the CDR3: TGTGCCAGCAGTTACGACGGGGTTGGGGCTGAAGCTTTCTTT. The chain has TRBV6-5 and TRBJ1-1; D is unclear. The V end was cut by 2 bases, the J end by 6 bases, with 13 bases between. The CDR3 covers 14 residues. Germline CDR1 and CDR2: MNHEY and SVGAGI.

This clonotype has just a few counts. This chain joins TRBV12-5 and TRBJ2-1; D not resolved. Trimming took 1 base from V and 3 from J, leaving 10 bases between them. The CDR3 spans 15 residues. Germline CDR1 and CDR2: LGHNT and FRNRAP. The CDR3 reads CASGLASIFYNEQFF. For the CDR3, the DNA is TGTGCTAGTGGTTTGGCGTCGATCTTCTACAATGAGCAGTTCTTC.